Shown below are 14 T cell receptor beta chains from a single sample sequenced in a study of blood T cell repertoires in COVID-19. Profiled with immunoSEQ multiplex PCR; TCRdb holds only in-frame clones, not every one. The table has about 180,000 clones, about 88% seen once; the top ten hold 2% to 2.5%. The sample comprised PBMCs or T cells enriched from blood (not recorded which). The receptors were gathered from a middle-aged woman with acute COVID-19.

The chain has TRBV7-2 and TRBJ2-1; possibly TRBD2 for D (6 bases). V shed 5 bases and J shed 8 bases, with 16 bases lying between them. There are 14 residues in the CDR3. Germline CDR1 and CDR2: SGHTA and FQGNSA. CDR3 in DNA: TGTGCCAGCAGCCCCGGGACTTTGGTCGATGAGCAGTTCTTC. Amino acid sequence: CASSPGTLVDEQFF.

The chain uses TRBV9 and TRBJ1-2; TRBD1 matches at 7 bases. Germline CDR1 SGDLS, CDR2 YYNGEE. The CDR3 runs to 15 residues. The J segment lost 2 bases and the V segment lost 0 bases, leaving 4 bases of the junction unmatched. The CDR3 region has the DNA TGTGCCAGCAGCGTAGAGGGGGCGCGGAACTATGGCTACACCTTC. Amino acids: CASSVEGARNYGYTF.

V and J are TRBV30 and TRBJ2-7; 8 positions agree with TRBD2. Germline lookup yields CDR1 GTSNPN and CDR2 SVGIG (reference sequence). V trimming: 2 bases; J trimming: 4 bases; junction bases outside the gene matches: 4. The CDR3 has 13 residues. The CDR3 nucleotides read TGTGCCTGGAGTAGCGGGGGCCCATACGAGCAGTACTTC. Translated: CAWSSGGPYEQYF.

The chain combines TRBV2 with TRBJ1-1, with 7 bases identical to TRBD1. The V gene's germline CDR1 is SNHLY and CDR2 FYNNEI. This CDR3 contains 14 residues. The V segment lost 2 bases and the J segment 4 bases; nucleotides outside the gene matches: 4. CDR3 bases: TGTGCCAGCAGTGAAATGACAGGGCCCACTGAAGCTTTCTTT. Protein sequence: CASSEMTGPTEAFF.

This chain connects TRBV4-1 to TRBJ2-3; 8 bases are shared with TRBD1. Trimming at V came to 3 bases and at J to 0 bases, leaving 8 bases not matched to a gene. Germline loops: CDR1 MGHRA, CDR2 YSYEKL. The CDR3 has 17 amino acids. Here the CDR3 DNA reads TGCGCCAGCAGCCAGCCCAGACAGGGGATTAGCACAGATACGCAGTATTTT. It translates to CASSQPRQGISTDTQYF.

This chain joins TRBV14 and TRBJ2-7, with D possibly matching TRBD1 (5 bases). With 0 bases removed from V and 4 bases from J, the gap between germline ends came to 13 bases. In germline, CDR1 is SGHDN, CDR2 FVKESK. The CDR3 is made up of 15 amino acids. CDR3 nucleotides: TGTGCCAGCAGCCAAGATACAGGACCTTATTACGAGCAGTACTTC. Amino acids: CASSQDTGPYYEQYF.

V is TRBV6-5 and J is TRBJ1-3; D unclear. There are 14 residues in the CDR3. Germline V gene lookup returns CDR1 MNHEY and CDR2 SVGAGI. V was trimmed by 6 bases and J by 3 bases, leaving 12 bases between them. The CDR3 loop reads CASSPRFLGNTIYF. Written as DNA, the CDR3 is TGTGCCAGCAGCCCCCGTTTCCTTGGAAACACCATATATTTT.

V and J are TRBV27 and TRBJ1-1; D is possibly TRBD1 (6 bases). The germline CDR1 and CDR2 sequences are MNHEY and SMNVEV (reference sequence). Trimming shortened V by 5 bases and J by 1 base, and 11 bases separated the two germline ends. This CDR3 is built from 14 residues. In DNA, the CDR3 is TGTGCCAGCAGTCTCACAGGGTGGAACACTGAAGCTTTCTTT. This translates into CASSLTGWNTEAFF.

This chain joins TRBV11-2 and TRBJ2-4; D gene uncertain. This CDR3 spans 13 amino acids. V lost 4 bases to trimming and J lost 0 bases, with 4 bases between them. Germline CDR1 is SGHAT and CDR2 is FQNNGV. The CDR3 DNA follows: TGTGCCAGCAGCTCTATAGCCAAAAACATTCAGTACTTC. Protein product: CASSSIAKNIQYF.

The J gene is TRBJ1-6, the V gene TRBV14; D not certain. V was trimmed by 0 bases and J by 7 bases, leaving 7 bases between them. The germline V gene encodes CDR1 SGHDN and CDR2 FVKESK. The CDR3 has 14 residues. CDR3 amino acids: CASSQDLANSPLHF. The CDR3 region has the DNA TGTGCCAGCAGCCAAGATCTAGCAAATTCACCCCTCCACTTT.

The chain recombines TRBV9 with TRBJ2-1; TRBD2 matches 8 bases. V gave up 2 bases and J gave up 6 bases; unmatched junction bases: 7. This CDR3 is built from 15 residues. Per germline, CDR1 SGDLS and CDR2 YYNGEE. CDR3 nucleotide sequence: TGTGCCAGCAGCGTCGGAGGACTAGCATTCAATGAGCAGTTCTTC. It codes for CASSVGGLAFNEQFF. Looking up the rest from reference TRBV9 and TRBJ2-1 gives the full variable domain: DSGVTQTPKHLITATGQRVTLRCSPRSGDLSVYWYQQSLDQGLQFLIQYYNGEERAKGNILERFSAQQFPDLHSELNLSSLELGDSALYFCASSVGGLAFNEQFFGPGTRLTVL.

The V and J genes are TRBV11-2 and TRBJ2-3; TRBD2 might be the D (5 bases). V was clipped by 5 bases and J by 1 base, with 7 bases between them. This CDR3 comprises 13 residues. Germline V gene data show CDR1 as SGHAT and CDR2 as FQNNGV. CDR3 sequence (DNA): TGTGCCAGCAGCCCCGGGGGCACAGATACGCAGTATTTT. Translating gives CASSPGGTDTQYF.

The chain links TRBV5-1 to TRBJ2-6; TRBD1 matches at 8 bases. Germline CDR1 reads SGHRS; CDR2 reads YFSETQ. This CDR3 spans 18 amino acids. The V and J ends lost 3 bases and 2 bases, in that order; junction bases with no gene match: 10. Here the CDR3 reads CASSSGQGRAPGANVLTF. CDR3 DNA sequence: TGCGCCAGCAGCTCAGGACAGGGAAGGGCCCCTGGGGCCAACGTCCTGACTTTC.

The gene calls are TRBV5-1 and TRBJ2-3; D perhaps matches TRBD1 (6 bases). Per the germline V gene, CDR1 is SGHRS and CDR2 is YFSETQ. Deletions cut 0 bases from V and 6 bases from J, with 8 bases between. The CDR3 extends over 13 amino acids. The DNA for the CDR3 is TGCGCCAGCAGCTTGGCAGGGGAGGATACGCAGTATTTT. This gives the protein CASSLAGEDTQYF.